One sample yielded the 28 T cell receptor beta chains listed below, sequenced in a study of CD8 T cells in Susac syndrome. The RNA input was about 0.5 to 1 ug, and it was reverse transcribed with random hexamers. One entry per CDR3 protein results from TCRdb running MiXCR on the immunoSEQ multiplex PCR reads. The sample holds under 200,000 distinct CDR3 sequences, 90% to 95% seen once. Material: CD4+ T cells from PBMCs. The receptor source for this set is a human donor with Susac syndrome.

In this sample, this clonotype turned up a few times. A junction boundary mismatches the germline segment, possibly from a read error. The chain is built from TRBV20-1 and TRBJ1-6; D ambiguous. The CDR3 covers 14 residues. Germline assignment: CDR1 DFQATT and CDR2 SNEGSKA (reference sequence). In DNA form, the CDR3 reads TGCAGTGCTACGTACCCTAGGGATAATTCACCCCTCCATTTT. It translates to CSATYPRDNSPLHF.

The rearrangement uses TRBV11-2 and TRBJ1-2; the match to TRBD1 covers 7 bases. The CDR3 is made up of 17 amino acids. V was clipped by 5 bases and J by 5 bases; unmatched bases: 17. CDR1 is SGHAT and CDR2 is FQNNGV in the germline V gene. CDR3: CASSPIYRGQGKYGYTF. CDR3 nucleotides: TGTGCCAGCAGCCCAATCTACAGGGGTCAGGGGAAGTATGGCTACACCTTC.

The chain has TRBV20-1 and TRBJ1-5; D might be TRBD1 (6 bases). Germline CDR1 reads DFQATT; CDR2 reads SNEGSKA (reference sequence). The CDR3 is 17 residues long. V gave up 0 bases and J gave up 2 bases, with 17 bases separating them. The CDR3 nucleotides are TGCAGTGCTAGAGACTCGGGGGGCCCCAGTCGCAATCAGCCCCAGCATTTT. This encodes CSARDSGGPSRNQPQHF.

The chain combines TRBV10-3 with TRBJ2-7, with TRBD1 as a possible D gene (6 bases). V lost 6 bases and J 1 base, leaving 13 bases between the germline ends. Germline V CDR1 and CDR2: ENHRY, SYGVKD. The CDR3 sequence is 14 residues long. The CDR3 sequence is CAIRLGALSYEQYF. CDR3 coding DNA: TGTGCCATCAGATTGGGGGCGTTATCCTACGAGCAGTACTTC.

The V gene is TRBV5-1, the J gene TRBJ2-2, with 7 positions matching TRBD1. The V gene end was trimmed by 3 bases and the J gene end by 6 bases; junction bases not matched to a gene: 2. This CDR3 has 13 residues. The germline gives CDR1 SGHRS, CDR2 YFSETQ. In DNA, the CDR3 is TGCGCCAGCAGCTCACAGGGGCCCGGGGAGCTGTTTTTT. This encodes CASSSQGPGELFF.

V usage is TRBV7-9 and J usage is TRBJ2-3; D remains ambiguous. Germline CDR1 reads SEHNR; CDR2 reads FQNEAQ (reference sequence). The CDR3 has 14 amino acids. Trimming cost V 3 bases and J 0 bases, with 7 bases left between them. The CDR3 is CASSFFASTDTQYF. In DNA form, the CDR3 reads TGTGCCAGCAGCTTTTTTGCTAGCACAGATACGCAGTATTTT.

The V call is TRBV5-1, the J call TRBJ1-1, with D unclear. The CDR3 consists of 14 residues. V lost 3 bases and J lost 0, with 9 bases in between. Germline values: CDR1 SGHRS, CDR2 YFSETQ. DNA of the CDR3: TGCGCCAGCAGCTCTGGACCGATGAACACTGAAGCTTTCTTT. Translation: CASSSGPMNTEAFF.

CDR3: CAWKGSGGHTGNTIYF. In DNA form, the CDR3 reads TGTGCCTGGAAGGGTTCGGGGGGGCACACTGGAAACACCATATATTTT. The chain uses TRBV30 and TRBJ1-3; a weak D match, TRBD1 (6 bases). Trimming left V 4 bases short and J 2 bases short, with 18 bases between. Per the germline V gene, CDR1 is GTSNPN and CDR2 is SVGIG (reference sequence). The CDR3 covers 16 residues.

This chain links TRBV6-6 with TRBJ1-2; possibly TRBD1 for D (6 bases). Germline CDR1 MNHNY, CDR2 SVGAGI (reference sequence). The CDR3 is 14 amino acids. V was clipped by 2 bases and J by 2 bases, with 9 bases between them. CDR3 in amino acids: CASSYRGRNYGYTF. The CDR3 nucleotides read TGTGCCAGCAGTTACCGGGGGCGCAACTATGGCTACACCTTC.

This clonotype was seen a few times. J is TRBJ2-7 and V is TRBV5-1; 9 positions agree with TRBD1. From germline, CDR1 is SGHRS and CDR2 YFSETQ. CDR3 length equals 15 residues. J gave up 2 bases and V 1 base, and 4 bases lay outside the gene matches. CDR3 DNA: TGCGCCAGCAGCTTGCCCGGGACAGGGCCCTACGAGCAGTACTTC. Protein sequence: CASSLPGTGPYEQYF.

The gene calls are TRBV12-3 or TRBV12-4 and TRBJ2-7; TRBD2 aligns across 14 bases. The CDR3 has 16 amino acids. Trimming took 5 bases from V and 2 from J; bases not matched to a gene: 5. Here the CDR3 DNA reads TGTGCCAGCAGTAAAGGACTAGCGGGAGGCCCCTACGAGCAGTACTTC. Translating gives CASSKGLAGGPYEQYF.

The J gene is TRBJ1-5, the V gene TRBV20-1, with D perhaps TRBD1 (5 bases). The germline V gene has CDR1 DFQATT and CDR2 SNEGSKA (reference sequence). V was shortened by 4 bases and J by 3 bases, with 13 bases between the two germline ends. This CDR3 has 14 amino acids. The CDR3 here is CSAIGGGVNQPQHF. CDR3 coding DNA: TGCAGTGCTATAGGTGGGGGGGTCAATCAGCCCCAGCATTTT.

This chain connects TRBV3-1 to TRBJ2-7, with D perhaps TRBD2 (6 bases). This CDR3 has 14 amino acids. V was clipped by 0 bases and J by 7 bases, with 13 bases between them. CDR1 is LGHDT, CDR2 YNNKEL, per germline (reference sequence). The CDR3 region is CASSQDGRLGEQYF. CDR3 DNA: TGTGCCAGCAGCCAAGATGGGAGACTAGGAGAGCAGTACTTC.

This chain joins TRBV6-6 and TRBJ2-1, with TRBD2 matching 8 bases. Looked up from germline, CDR1 is MNHNY and CDR2 is SVGAGI (reference sequence). Germline trimming cut 4 bases from V and 10 bases from J; bases unmatched to any gene: 6. CDR3 length: 13 amino acids. CDR3 protein: CASSSRRLAEQFF. CDR3 in DNA: TGTGCCAGCAGTTCCCGCCGACTAGCGGAGCAGTTCTTC.

J is TRBJ2-3 and V is TRBV25-1, with TRBD1 identical over 9 bases. Germline V CDR1 and CDR2: MGHDK, SYGVNS. CDR3 length: 14 residues. With V trimmed by 6 bases and J by 5 bases, 6 bases remained unmatched. In DNA, the CDR3 is TGTGCCAGCAGCCTCGACAGGGGGGGAGATACGCAGTATTTT. The encoded protein is CASSLDRGGDTQYF.

J is TRBJ2-7 and V is TRBV30; D is perhaps TRBD2 (5 bases). Between the trimmed V and J ends, which lost 0 bases and 6 bases, there was a span of 9 bases. CDR1 and CDR2 from the germline V gene are GTSNPN and SVGIG (reference sequence). This CDR3 has 12 amino acids. CDR3 nucleotides: TGTGCCTGGAGTGTATCCGGGGTCGAGCAGTACTTC. It is translated as CAWSVSGVEQYF.

The rearrangement uses TRBV5-4 and TRBJ1-2; TRBD1 matches 7 bases. J lost 7 bases, V lost 5 bases, and 11 bases had no gene match. Germline V lookup: CDR1 SGHNT, CDR2 YYREEE (reference sequence). The CDR3 has 14 amino acids. DNA of the CDR3: TGTGCCAGCAGTTATAGACAGGGAAAGAGTGGCTACACCTTC. It translates to CASSYRQGKSGYTF.

This chain connects TRBV11-2 to TRBJ2-7; 9 bases fit TRBD1. The CDR3 spans 15 residues. Unmatched junction bases numbered 10, after V lost 4 bases and J lost 6 bases. From germline, CDR1 is SGHAT and CDR2 FQNNGV. CDR3 region: CASSSTTGQGSEQYF. The DNA for the CDR3 is TGTGCCAGCAGCTCAACAACGGGACAGGGTTCCGAGCAGTACTTC.

The chain uses TRBV20-1 and TRBJ1-5; D perhaps matches TRBD1 (6 bases). The length of the CDR3 is 14 residues. CDR1 DFQATT and CDR2 SNEGSKA come from the germline V gene (reference sequence). V lost 0 bases, J lost 4 bases, and 10 bases lay in between. The CDR3 loop reads CSARDVQGNQPQHF. DNA for the CDR3: TGCAGTGCTAGAGATGTACAGGGTAATCAGCCCCAGCATTTT.

The chain is built from TRBV29-1 and TRBJ1-1, with a weak D call TRBD1 (6 bases). Germline V gives CDR1 SQVTM, CDR2 ANQGSEA. The CDR3 is 13 amino acids. The CDR3 region is CTLSRGADTEAFF. The CDR3 DNA sequence: TGCACCCTCAGCAGGGGCGCGGACACTGAAGCTTTCTTT.

This clonotype was found a few times. Here the CDR3 reads CASSEDRGEQFF. The CDR3 DNA reads as TGCGCCAGCAGTGAAGACAGGGGAGAGCAGTTCTTC. The rearrangement joins TRBV5-1 to TRBJ2-1; TRBD1 agrees at 8 bases. Unmatched junction bases numbered 5, after V lost 5 bases and J lost 10 bases. The CDR3 is made up of 12 amino acids. The germline V gene has CDR1 SGHRS and CDR2 YFSETQ.

This clonotype appeared a few times. The gene calls are TRBV12-3 or TRBV12-4 and TRBJ1-6; 7 bases match TRBD1. The CDR3 extends over 13 amino acids. Germline trimming cut 6 bases from V and 5 bases from J; bases unmatched to any gene: 1. Here the CDR3 DNA reads TGTGCCAGCAGCGACAGGGATAATTCACCCCTCCACTTT. Its protein product is CASSDRDNSPLHF.

The chain joins TRBV9 to TRBJ2-1; D is perhaps TRBD1 (5 bases). The CDR3 is made up of 15 amino acids. CDR1 and CDR2 from the germline V gene are SGDLS and YYNGEE. The ends were cut back, 0 bases at V and 4 bases at J, with 11 bases in the middle. CDR3 coding DNA: TGTGCCAGCAGCGTAGGGACAAGCACTTACAATGAGCAGTTCTTC. It codes for CASSVGTSTYNEQFF.

This clonotype was counted only a few times. J is TRBJ2-7 and V is TRBV30; D is ambiguous. CDR3 length equals 13 residues. Germline lookup yields CDR1 GTSNPN and CDR2 SVGIG (reference sequence). V lost 3 bases and J 2 bases, leaving 11 bases between the germline ends. CDR3 nucleotides: TGTGCCTGGAGGTTCGTCGGAACCTACGAGCAGTACTTC. Translating it yields CAWRFVGTYEQYF.

This clonotype was observed a single time. This chain uses TRBV6-1 with TRBJ1-1; D is ambiguous. The V end was cut by 3 bases, the J end by 2 bases, with 7 bases between. The CDR3 runs to 13 residues. CDR1 is MNHNS, CDR2 SASEGT, per germline. DNA for the CDR3: TGTGCCAGCAGTGACTACAGCAACACTGAAGCTTTCTTT. Translating gives CASSDYSNTEAFF.

This sequence joins TRBV29-1 and TRBJ2-7, with 8 bases that match TRBD1. The CDR3 extends over 12 amino acids. V was clipped by 6 bases and J by 5 bases; unmatched bases: 6. Germline V gene lookup returns CDR1 SQVTM and CDR2 ANQGSEA. CDR3 in amino acids: CSVGQGQDEQYF. CDR3 in DNA: TGCAGCGTAGGACAGGGACAAGACGAGCAGTACTTC.

This chain links TRBV15 with TRBJ2-3; TRBD2 agrees at 8 bases. The V gene end was trimmed by 6 bases and the J gene end by 5 bases; junction bases not matched to a gene: 13. Per the germline V gene, CDR1 is LNHNV and CDR2 is YYDKDF (reference sequence). The CDR3 contains 16 residues. The CDR3: CATSRGGLVLGDTQYF. In DNA form, the CDR3 reads TGTGCCACCAGTCGGGGGGGCCTAGTTTTGGGAGATACGCAGTATTTT.

The chain employs TRBV7-9 and TRBJ2-7; D uncertain. The CDR3 has 15 residues. Germline V gives CDR1 SEHNR, CDR2 FQNEAQ (reference sequence). V was shortened by 1 base and J by 4 bases, with 14 bases between the two germline ends. CDR3 in DNA: TGTGCCAGCAGCTTAGACCTCCATATAGGGTACGAGCAGTACTTC. It codes for CASSLDLHIGYEQYF.